The text below deals with one T cell receptor (beta chain). This clone was seen just once. Which antigen it targets is not known. Nothing much larger sits one base from this clone, and base qualities are not available. For sequencing of the TCRbeta CDR3 region, genomic DNA was extracted from the sorted cells. The immunoSEQ Assay was used to sequence the TCRbeta CDR3 regions. TCRdb stores this immuneACCESS table with in-frame sequences only. Part of the clones is absent; in the studies checked, under half of the shortfall reflects unresolved V genes, and no reason is known for the rest. This sample has some 150,000 clones in its table, and about nine tenths of those were observed once. The leading ten clones occupy around 1% of the sample. The record originates from a study of OX40 agonist ivuxolimab in advanced cancers. About the investigation overall: Ivuxolimab was an agonistic, fully human IgG2 monoclonal antibody directed against OX40 (CD134), a costimulatory receptor. Intravenous ivuxolimab was administered to patients every 2 weeks at six dose levels: 0.01, 0.1, 0.3, 1.5, 3 and 10 mg/kg. Of the roughly 52 dose-escalation patients, hepatocellular carcinoma was present in about 20, melanoma in approximately 15, renal cell carcinoma in 9 and head and neck cancer in 9. In the dose-escalation cohort, around four fifths of patients were male, and the mean age was roughly 60 years with a range of about 20 to 79. Prior anti-PD-1, anti-PD-L1 or anti-CTLA-4 therapy was permitted, and 40% to 50% of dose-escalation patients had received checkpoint inhibitors. Partial responses occurred in three dose-escalation patients: two with cutaneous melanoma and one with hepatocellular carcinoma. Peripheral TCRbeta sequencing aimed to test whether ivuxolimab altered TCR sequence diversity and caused clonal T-cell expansion. The monotherapy dose-escalation portion (N ≈ 57 patients) of the phase I ivuxolimab trial is reported in the paper. Overall study results and their limits: Clonal expansion of both CD4+ and CD8+ blood T cells was observed from baseline to week 6 at doses 0.1 to 3.0 mg/kg. After ivuxolimab, expanded clones were on average more numerous among CD8+ T cells than among CD4+ T cells. Low levels of normalized T-cell clonal expansion were also seen in some patients who did not respond. Which antigens the clonally expanded peripheral T cells were specific for was not determined. In the 0.1-3.0 mg/kg groups, partial responders were among the patients with the lowest normalized peripheral clonal expansion, particularly in CD8+ T cells.

Based on the germline V gene, the CDR1 and CDR2 sequences are SGHTA and FQGNSA. Including cysteine and phenylalanine, the CDR3 has 14 amino acids. The read is trimmed to its CDR3 DNA, 42 bases read in frame from base 1. The trim is 8 bases for V and 4 bases for J, with a gap of 15 bases between the germline ends. Patients with autoimmune disease history or receiving systemic immunosuppression were excluded from the trial. In every dose cohort, peripheral blood was drawn for TCR sequencing at baseline, cycle 4 day 1, and cycle 7 day 1. The samples were drawn from a first-in-human, open-label, multicenter phase I dose-escalation trial of ivuxolimab. Adults with locally advanced or metastatic melanoma, renal cell carcinoma, hepatocellular carcinoma or head and neck squamous cell carcinoma were enrolled in the trial. Before TCR sequencing, CD4+ T cells and CD8+ T cells from peripheral blood were sorted into separate populations.

Rearrangement joined TRBV7-2 to TRBJ2-1; the D gene remains uncertain. The source material was CD4+ or CD8+ T cells sorted from blood, sampled in a trial of the OX40 agonist ivuxolimab. This TCR derives from an adult with an advanced solid tumor such as melanoma, head and neck, liver or kidney cancer. Here the CDR3 is given as CASGPLTAYNEQFF. The DNA is as follows: TGTGCCAGCGGCCCCTTAACGGCATACAATGAGCAGTTCTTC.